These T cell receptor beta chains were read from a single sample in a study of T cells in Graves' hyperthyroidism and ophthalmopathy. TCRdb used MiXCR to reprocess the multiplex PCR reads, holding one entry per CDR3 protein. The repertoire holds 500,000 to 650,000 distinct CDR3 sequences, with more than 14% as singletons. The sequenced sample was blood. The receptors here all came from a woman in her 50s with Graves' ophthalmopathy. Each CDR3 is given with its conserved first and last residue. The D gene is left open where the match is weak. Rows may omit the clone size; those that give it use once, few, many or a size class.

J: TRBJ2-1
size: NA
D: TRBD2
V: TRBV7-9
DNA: TGTGCCAGCAGCCCTAGCCTCGGACTAGCGGGAGGTGTAGGCTACAATGAGCAGTTCTTC
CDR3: CASSPSLGLAGGVGYNEQFF

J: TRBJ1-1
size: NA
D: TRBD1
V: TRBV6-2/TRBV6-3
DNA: TGTGCCAGCAGCCCACCCGGGACAGGGGGATCAGGCACTGAAGCTTTCTTT
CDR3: CASSPPGTGGSGTEAFF

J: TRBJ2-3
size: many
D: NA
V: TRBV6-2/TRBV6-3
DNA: TGTGCCAGCAAAAGAGCGGATACGCAGTATTTT
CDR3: CASKRADTQYF

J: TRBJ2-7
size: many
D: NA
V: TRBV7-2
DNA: TGTGCCAGCAGCTTAGCGCCGGGGGCAGCTTACGAGCAGTACTTC
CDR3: CASSLAPGAAYEQYF

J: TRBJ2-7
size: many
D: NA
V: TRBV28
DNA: TGTGCCAGCAGTTTATTACCCTACGAGCAGTACTTC
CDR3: CASSLLPYEQYF

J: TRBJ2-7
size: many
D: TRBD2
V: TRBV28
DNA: TGTGCCAGCAGTCCACCGGGGGGACTAGCGATCTACGAGCAGTACTTC
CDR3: CASSPPGGLAIYEQYF

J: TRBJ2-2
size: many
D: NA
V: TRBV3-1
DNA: TGTGCCAGCAGCCCGCTGGGGCTCGGGGAGCTGTTTTTT
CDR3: CASSPLGLGELFF

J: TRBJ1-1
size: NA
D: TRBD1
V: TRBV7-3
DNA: TGTGCCAGCAGCTTATTTACCGGGACAGGGACATCGGGGGCTTTCTTT
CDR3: CASSLFTGTGTSGAFF

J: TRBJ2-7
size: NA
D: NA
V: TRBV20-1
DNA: TGCAGTGCTAGTCCCGTACTAGGCACCTACGAGCAGTACTTC
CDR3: CSASPVLGTYEQYF

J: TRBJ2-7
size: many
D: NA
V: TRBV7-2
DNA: TGTGCCAGCAGCTTAGCGTCAGGAACCTCCTACGAGCAGTACTTC
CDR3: CASSLASGTSYEQYF

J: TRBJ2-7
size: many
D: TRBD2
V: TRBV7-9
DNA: TGTGCCAGCAACAAATGGGCTAGCGGGAGAGACGCCTACGAGCAGTACTTC
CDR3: CASNKWASGRDAYEQYF

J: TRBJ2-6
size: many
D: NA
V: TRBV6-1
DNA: TGTGCCAGCAACCGATACTCTGGGGCCAACGTCCTGACTTTC
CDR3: CASNRYSGANVLTF

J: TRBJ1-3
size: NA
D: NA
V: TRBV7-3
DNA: TGTGCCAGCAGCGCGCGTCGGACAGCCGAAGGAAACACCATATATTTT
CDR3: CASSARRTAEGNTIYF

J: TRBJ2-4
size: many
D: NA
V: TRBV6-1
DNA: TGTGCCAGCAAATTGGGGCTGCTAGCCAAAAACATTCAGTACTTC
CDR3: CASKLGLLAKNIQYF

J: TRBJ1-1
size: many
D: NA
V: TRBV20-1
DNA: TGCAGTGCTAGGGGCACCAACACTGAAGCTTTCTTT
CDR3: CSARGTNTEAFF

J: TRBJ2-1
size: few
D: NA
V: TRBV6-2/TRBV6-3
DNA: TGTGCCAGCGGTCAGGGGACGTTGGACAATGAGCAGTTCTTC
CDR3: CASGQGTLDNEQFF

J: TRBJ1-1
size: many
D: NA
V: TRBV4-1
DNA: TGCGCCAGCAGCCAAGCCGGGGTGAACACTGAAGCTTTCTTT
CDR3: CASSQAGVNTEAFF

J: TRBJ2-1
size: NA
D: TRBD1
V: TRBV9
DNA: TGTGCCAGCAGCCCAAGGGGACAGAACCCCAATGAGCAGTTCTTC
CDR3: CASSPRGQNPNEQFF

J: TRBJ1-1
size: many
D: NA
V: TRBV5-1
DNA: TGCGCCAGCAGCTTGGGGCAGGGAGGTTACACTGAAGCTTTCTTT
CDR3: CASSLGQGGYTEAFF

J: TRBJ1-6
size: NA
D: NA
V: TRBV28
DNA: TGTGCCAGCAGTTTAGGGCTCCTGGGAAATTCACCCCTCCACTTT
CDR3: CASSLGLLGNSPLHF

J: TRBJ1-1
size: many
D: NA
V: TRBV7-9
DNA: TGTGCCAGCAGCTTAGACGAGGTGGGAGAGGGTTGGACTGAAGCTTTCTTT
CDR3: CASSLDEVGEGWTEAFF

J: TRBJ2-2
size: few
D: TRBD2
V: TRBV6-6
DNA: TGTGCCAGCAGTTACCTAGCGGTCAACACCGGGGAGCTGTTTTTT
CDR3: CASSYLAVNTGELFF

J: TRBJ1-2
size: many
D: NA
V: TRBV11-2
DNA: TGTGCCAGCAGCTTAATGGGGGGAGGCTATGGCTACACCTTC
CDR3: CASSLMGGGYGYTF

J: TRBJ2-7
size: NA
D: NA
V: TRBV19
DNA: TGTGCCAGTCAACCGGGACGGTCGTACGAGCAGTACTTC
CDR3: CASQPGRSYEQYF

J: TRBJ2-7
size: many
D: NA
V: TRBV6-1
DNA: TGTGCCAGCAGTCGACCGGGACGGACATACGAGCAGTACTTC
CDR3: CASSRPGRTYEQYF

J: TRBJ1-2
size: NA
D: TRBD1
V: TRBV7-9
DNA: TGTGCCAGCAGCTTAGAGGACAGGGGGGTTATCTATGGCTACACCTTC
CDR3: CASSLEDRGVIYGYTF

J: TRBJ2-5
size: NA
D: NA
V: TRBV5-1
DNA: TGCGCCAGCAGCATAGGACACCAAGAAGAGACCCAGTACTTC
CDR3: CASSIGHQEETQYF

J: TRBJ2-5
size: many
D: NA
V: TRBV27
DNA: TGTGCCAGCTCCCCCAATGGGGAGACCCAGTACTTC
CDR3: CASSPNGETQYF

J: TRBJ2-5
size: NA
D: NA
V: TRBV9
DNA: TGTGCCAGCAGCGTCGGGACGGTCGCGGGGACCCAGTACTTC
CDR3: CASSVGTVAGTQYF

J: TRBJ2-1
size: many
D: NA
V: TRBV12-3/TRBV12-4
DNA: TGTGCCAGCAGTTTACAGCACAGCTACAATGAGCAGTTCTTC
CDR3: CASSLQHSYNEQFF

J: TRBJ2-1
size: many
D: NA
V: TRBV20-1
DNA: TGCAGTGCTAGAAGGCCCTCCAATGAGCAGTTCTTC
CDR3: CSARRPSNEQFF

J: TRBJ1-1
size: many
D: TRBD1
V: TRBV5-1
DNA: TGCGCCAGCAGCTTGGAAAACAGGGGGGAAGCTTTCTTT
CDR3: CASSLENRGEAFF

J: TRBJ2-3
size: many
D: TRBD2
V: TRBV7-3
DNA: TGTGCCAGCAGCTTTCAGGCTAGCGGGAGTGCAGATACGCAGTATTTT
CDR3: CASSFQASGSADTQYF

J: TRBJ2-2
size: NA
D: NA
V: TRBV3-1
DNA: TGTGCCAGCAGCCAGGTCGGGGGAATCGGGGAGCTGTTTTTT
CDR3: CASSQVGGIGELFF

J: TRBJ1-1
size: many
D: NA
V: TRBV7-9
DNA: TGTGCCAGCAGCCCTAGACAGGTCTCTGAAGCTTTCTTT
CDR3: CASSPRQVSEAFF

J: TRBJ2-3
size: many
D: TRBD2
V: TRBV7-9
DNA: TGTGCCAGCAGGGGGGACAGTACTAGCGGGATGGATACGCAGTATTTT
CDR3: CASRGDSTSGMDTQYF

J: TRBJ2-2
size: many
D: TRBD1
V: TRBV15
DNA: TGTGCCACCAGCCCCCTGGGACAGGGGGACACCGGGGAGCTGTTTTTT
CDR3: CATSPLGQGDTGELFF